This entry describes one T cell receptor beta chain. The sample belongs to a study of blood T cell repertoires in COVID-19. Profiled with immunoSEQ multiplex PCR; TCRdb holds only in-frame clones, not every one. The sample has just under 350,000 clones, about 90% seen once; the top ten hold around 7.9%. Trimming removed 3 bases from V and 2 bases from J, with 11 bases in between. CDR1 LNHDA and CDR2 SQIVND come from the germline V gene (reference sequence). The CDR3 sequence is 14 residues long. This rearrangement joins TRBV19 to TRBJ2-7; D not resolved. The source is a woman aged 70 to 79 with COVID-19, enrolled during active disease. The sample consisted of peripheral blood. This CDR3 is CASSMSSRTYEQYF. Here the CDR3 DNA reads TGTGCCAGTAGTATGTCCTCGAGGACCTACGAGCAGTACTTC.